Shown below are 28 T cell receptor beta chains from a single sample sequenced in a study of T cells in Graves' hyperthyroidism and ophthalmopathy. Using RNA transcripts as the source, TCR beta CDR3 regions were amplified. The HTBI primer set drove a first-round RT-PCR of the TCR CDR3. TCRdb called the multiplex PCR reads again in MiXCR, with one record for every CDR3 protein. The sample holds hundreds of thousands of distinct CDR3 sequences, roughly 15% seen once. The specimen sequenced was blood. The source of these receptors is a woman aged 18 to 35 with Graves' hyperthyroidism.

This clonotype occurred many times. The V and J genes are TRBV28 and TRBJ1-5, with unresolved D. The germline CDR1 and CDR2 sequences are MDHEN and SYDVKM. The CDR3 consists of 17 residues. Trimming pared 4 bases from V and 5 bases from J, leaving 21 bases between. The CDR3 sequence is CASSSLPREGSDQPQHF. CDR3 nucleotides: TGTGCCAGCAGTTCCCTGCCTCGGGAGGGATCGGATCAGCCCCAGCATTTT.

The rearrangement links TRBV7-9 to TRBJ2-1; D remains unclear. Germline V gene data show CDR1 as SEHNR and CDR2 as FQNEAQ (reference sequence). V shed 3 bases and J shed 9 bases, with 9 bases lying between them. The CDR3 contains 12 residues. The DNA of the CDR3 is TGTGCCAGCAGCTTGAGCAAGGGTGAGCAGTTCTTC. It encodes CASSLSKGEQFF.

The rearrangement links TRBV15 to TRBJ1-2; no clear D gene. The CDR3 is 16 amino acids. The germline V gene has CDR1 LNHNV and CDR2 YYDKDF (reference sequence). Trimming cost V 6 bases and J 0 bases, with 17 bases left between them. CDR3: CATSRGQYFPNYGYTF. The CDR3 DNA follows: TGTGCCACCAGTCGAGGGCAGTACTTTCCTAACTATGGCTACACCTTC.

This chain uses TRBV6-1 with TRBJ1-4; D perhaps matches TRBD1 (6 bases). V was cut by 6 bases and J by 8 bases, with 19 bases left in between. CDR1 MNHNS and CDR2 SASEGT come from the germline V gene. The CDR3 runs to 15 residues. The DNA of the CDR3 is TGTGCCAGCAGCAGACAGGCGTCCCGGCAGGAAAAACTGTTTTTT. Its translation is CASSRQASRQEKLFF.

This clonotype has a count of ten or more. This CDR3 reads CAREMDTGNTIYF. The CDR3 DNA reads as TGTGCCAGGGAAATGGACACTGGAAACACCATATATTTT. J is TRBJ1-3 and V is TRBV2, with D perhaps matching TRBD1 (5 bases). The CDR3 spans 13 residues. V gave up 9 bases and J gave up 2 bases, with 11 bases separating them. Germline CDR1 and CDR2: SNHLY and FYNNEI.

This clonotype was seen repeatedly, ten times or more. The chain uses TRBV7-6 and TRBJ2-3; unclear D gene. The CDR3 is made up of 14 amino acids. V lost 0 bases and J lost 3, with 7 bases in between. The germline gives CDR1 SGHVS, CDR2 FNYEAQ. The CDR3, as DNA: TGTGCCAGCAGCTTAGCGGGTAGAACAGATACGCAGTATTTT. It encodes CASSLAGRTDTQYF. The variable domain in full, completed from reference TRBV7-6 and TRBJ2-3, reads GAGVSQSPRYKVTKRGQDVALRCDPISGHVSLYWYRQALGQGPEFLTYFNYEAQQDKSGLPNDRFSAERPEGSISTLTIQRTEQRDSAMYRCASSLAGRTDTQYFGPGTRLTVL.

This clonotype was counted at least ten times. This chain joins TRBV7-8 and TRBJ2-1; D possibly corresponds to TRBD2 (6 bases). CDR1 is SGHVS, CDR2 FQNEAQ, per germline. Trimming removed 5 bases from V and 5 bases from J, with 19 bases in between. The CDR3 sequence is 16 residues long. CDR3 amino acids: CASSGGSGTLDNEQFF. The CDR3 DNA sequence: TGTGCCAGCAGCGGGGGGTCCGGGACTCTCGACAATGAGCAGTTCTTC.

This clonotype occurred many times. J is TRBJ2-4 and V is TRBV3-1; the D call may be TRBD1 or TRBD2 (5 bases each). Per germline, CDR1 LGHDT and CDR2 YNNKEL (reference sequence). The V gene lost 2 bases and the J gene lost 0 bases, with 11 bases spanning the gap. CDR3 length: 16 amino acids. The CDR3 loop is CASSQWGGLAKNIQYF. For the CDR3, the DNA is TGTGCCAGCAGCCAATGGGGCGGACTAGCCAAAAACATTCAGTACTTC. The full variable domain, in which reference TRBV3-1 and TRBJ2-4 provide the parts outside the CDR3, is DTAVSQTPKYLVTQMGNDKSIKCEQNLGHDTMYWYKQDSKKFLKIMFSYNNKELIINETVPNRFSPKSPDKAHLNLHINSLELGDSAVYFCASSQWGGLAKNIQYFGAGTRLSVL.

This clonotype was seen ten or more times. The rearrangement joins TRBV3-1 to TRBJ1-1; 7 bases fit TRBD1. The CDR3 consists of 12 residues. Germline CDR1 LGHDT, CDR2 YNNKEL (reference sequence). Trimming cost V 2 bases and J 9 bases; bases outside gene matches: 3. CDR3 DNA sequence: TGTGCCAGCAGCCAACCGGGACAGAAAGCTTTCTTT. Its protein is CASSQPGQKAFF.

V is TRBV19 and J is TRBJ2-7; 7 bases line up with TRBD1. Germline CDR1 is LNHDA and CDR2 is SQIVND (reference sequence). This CDR3 comprises 17 residues. Unmatched junction bases numbered 9, after V lost 1 base and J lost 0 bases. The CDR3 here is CASSIGVGDRSSYEQYF. The CDR3 coding sequence is TGTGCCAGTAGTATAGGTGTAGGGGACAGAAGCTCCTACGAGCAGTACTTC.

This clonotype came up many times. The chain links TRBV4-3 to TRBJ1-1; no definite D call. Germline V gene lookup returns CDR1 LGHNA and CDR2 YSLEER. The germline V and J ends were trimmed by 4 bases and 3 bases, with 15 bases remaining between them. CDR3 length: 15 residues. The CDR3 sequence: CASSPLIQQDTEAFF. As DNA, the CDR3 is TGCGCCAGCAGCCCCTTGATACAACAAGACACTGAAGCTTTCTTT.

This rearrangement joins TRBV7-3 to TRBJ2-2; tentative D call: TRBD2 (6 bases). The CDR3 length is 16 residues. Germline assignment: CDR1 SGHTA and CDR2 FQGTGA. The V end was cut by 4 bases, the J end by 4 bases, with 16 bases between. Here the CDR3 DNA reads TGTGCCAGCAGCTCGACTCACCTAGCGTCCACCGGGGAGCTGTTTTTT. Its protein is CASSSTHLASTGELFF.

In this sample, this clonotype turned up many times. CDR3 amino acids: CASSLAVTDTQYF. Here the CDR3 DNA reads TGTGCCAGCAGCTTAGCAGTCACAGATACGCAGTATTTT. The V and J genes are TRBV11-2 and TRBJ2-3; D unclear. The CDR3 is 13 amino acids. CDR1 and CDR2 (germline): SGHAT, FQNNGV. V was clipped by 1 base and J by 2 bases, with 4 bases between them.

This clonotype was recorded many times. The chain carries TRBV28 and TRBJ2-5, with D possibly matching TRBD1 (5 bases). This CDR3 is 12 amino acids long. Germline CDR1 and CDR2: MDHEN and SYDVKM. V was shortened by 6 bases and J by 6 bases, with 11 bases between the two germline ends. CDR3 region: CASRDTSKTQYF. The DNA of the CDR3 is TGTGCCAGCAGGGACACCTCCAAGACCCAGTACTTC.

This clonotype showed up many times. The V gene is TRBV18, the J gene TRBJ2-1, with 11 bases identical to TRBD2. With 3 bases clipped from V and 11 bases from J, the junction kept 12 bases outside the gene matches. The CDR3 is made up of 16 amino acids. The germline V gene encodes CDR1 KGHSH and CDR2 LQKENI. CDR3 amino acids: CASSPEVAGGINQQFF. In DNA form, the CDR3 reads TGTGCCAGCTCACCCGAGGTAGCGGGAGGGATAAATCAGCAGTTCTTC. Drawing the rest from reference TRBV18 and TRBJ2-1, the complete variable domain is NAGVMQNPRHLVRRRGQEARLRCSPMKGHSHVYWYRQLPEEGLKFMVYLQKENIIDESGMPKERFSAEFPKEGPSILRIQQVVRGDSAAYFCASSPEVAGGINQQFFGPGTRLTVL.

This clonotype has only a few counts. The V call is TRBV24-1, the J call TRBJ2-7; D is possibly TRBD1 or TRBD2 (6 bases each). The CDR3 has 14 amino acids. Germline CDR1 reads KGHDR; CDR2 reads SFDVKD. V was shortened by 4 bases and J by 1 base, with 10 bases between the two germline ends. As DNA, the CDR3 is TGTGCCACCAGTGACCCGGGGGCTTCCTACGAGCAGTACTTC. Translation gives CATSDPGASYEQYF.

This clonotype was recorded many times. CDR3 DNA: TGTGCCAGCAGCCGCCTGTTTAGGTTACACGAGCAGTACTTC. This translates into CASSRLFRLHEQYF. The chain links TRBV7-3 to TRBJ2-7, with D unresolved. CDR3 length: 14 residues. The V end was cut by 5 bases, the J end by 5 bases, with 16 bases between. Germline-derived CDR1 and CDR2 are SGHTA and FQGTGA.

This chain links TRBV28 with TRBJ1-4; 7 nucleotides align to TRBD1. Germline CDR1 MDHEN, CDR2 SYDVKM. V lost 5 bases to trimming and J lost 4 bases; unmatched junction nucleotides: 10. The CDR3 sequence is 16 residues long. The CDR3 sequence is CASSLGPGGINEKLFF. The CDR3 region has the DNA TGTGCCAGCAGTCTCGGACCAGGGGGGATTAATGAAAAACTGTTTTTT. Full variable domain (missing parts from reference TRBV28 and TRBJ1-4): DVKVTQSSRYLVKRTGEKVFLECVQDMDHENMFWYRQDPGLGLRLIYFSYDVKMKEKGDIPEGYSVSREKKERFSLILESASTNQTSMYLCASSLGPGGINEKLFFGSGTQLSVL.

This chain links TRBV4-1 with TRBJ1-2; no reliable D call. The CDR3 loop spans 15 amino acids. V lost 1 base and J 1 base, leaving 10 bases between the germline ends. CDR1 is MGHRA and CDR2 is YSYEKL in the germline V gene. The CDR3, as DNA: TGCGCCAGCAGCCAAGTTGTGCTAGTTAACTATGGCTACACCTTC. Translated, it gives CASSQVVLVNYGYTF.

This clonotype was seen many times. The V call is TRBV18, the J call TRBJ1-2; weak D call: TRBD1 (5 bases). Germline values: CDR1 KGHSH, CDR2 LQKENI. Trimming cost V 3 bases and J 0 bases, with 11 bases left between them. CDR3 size: 15 residues. CDR3 region: CASSPTASSNYGYTF. In DNA form, the CDR3 reads TGTGCCAGCTCACCGACAGCTAGCTCTAACTATGGCTACACCTTC.

The J gene is TRBJ1-2, the V gene TRBV19, with a tentative D call TRBD1 (6 bases). CDR3 length equals 13 residues. V was shortened by 4 bases and J by 10 bases, with 16 bases between the two germline ends. Germline V gene data show CDR1 as LNHDA and CDR2 as SQIVND (reference sequence). The CDR3 region has the DNA TGTGCCAGTAGTAACCGGGACATGGGTTCCTACACCTTC. It codes for CASSNRDMGSYTF.

This clonotype appeared many times. The chain employs TRBV6-1 and TRBJ1-2, with D unresolved. The ends were cut back, 2 bases at V and 7 bases at J, with 11 bases in the middle. From germline, CDR1 is MNHNS and CDR2 SASEGT. This CDR3 region has 13 residues. For the CDR3, the DNA is TGTGCCAGCAGTGAACTTGTGGATACTGGCTACACCTTC. Translating it yields CASSELVDTGYTF.

This clonotype came up many times. V usage is TRBV20-1 and J usage is TRBJ2-3; 12 bases agree with TRBD2. Germline CDR1 and CDR2: DFQATT and SNEGSKA (reference sequence). The CDR3 contains 16 residues. Trimming at V came to 5 bases and at J to 4 bases, leaving 10 bases not matched to a gene. In nucleotides, the CDR3 is TGCAGTGCTGGACTAGCGGGATTTCTGAGGGCAGATACGCAGTATTTT. Translating it yields CSAGLAGFLRADTQYF.

Only a few counts were recorded for this clonotype. The rearrangement uses TRBV30 and TRBJ2-7; D is possibly TRBD1 or TRBD2 (5 bases each). The CDR3 runs to 13 residues. Per the germline V gene, CDR1 is GTSNPN and CDR2 is SVGIG (reference sequence). Trimming stripped 4 bases from V and 6 bases from J, with 16 bases between. The CDR3 here is CAWMSGSQGEQYF. The DNA for the CDR3 is TGTGCCTGGATGTCAGGGAGCCAGGGCGAGCAGTACTTC.

This clonotype was recorded many times. In DNA form, the CDR3 reads TGCAGTGCCCTCGGGGACCTTGCCCGCCTCAATGAGCAGTTCTTC. This codes for CSALGDLARLNEQFF. The chain couples TRBV20-1 to TRBJ2-1; either TRBD1 or TRBD2 may supply D (5 bases each). In germline, CDR1 is DFQATT, CDR2 SNEGSKA (reference sequence). The CDR3 contains 15 residues. The V end was cut by 6 bases, the J end by 6 bases, with 21 bases between.

This clonotype was seen repeatedly, ten times or more. J is TRBJ2-1 and V is TRBV20-1, with 9 positions matching TRBD2. The CDR3 consists of 16 residues. J was trimmed by 2 bases and V by 6 bases; bases with no gene match: 11. Per germline, CDR1 DFQATT and CDR2 SNEGSKA (reference sequence). For the CDR3, the DNA is TGCAGTGCCGAAGTAGCGGGAGTGGTTGCCTACAATGAGCAGTTCTTC. Protein sequence: CSAEVAGVVAYNEQFF.

The rearrangement links TRBV12-3 or TRBV12-4 to TRBJ1-2; no definite D call. The CDR3 is made up of 16 amino acids. Trimming shortened V by 5 bases and J by 4 bases, and 20 bases separated the two germline ends. For the CDR3, the DNA is TGTGCCAGCAGTGGCGGGCTTCCCCGAGGTAGCTATGGCTACACCTTC. Translating gives CASSGGLPRGSYGYTF.

The chain links TRBV19 to TRBJ2-1, with 8 positions matching TRBD2. Germline-derived CDR1 and CDR2 are LNHDA and SQIVND (reference sequence). This CDR3 is built from 14 residues. With V trimmed by 4 bases and J by 8 bases, 7 bases remained unmatched. The CDR3 reads CASSSGRPRDEQFF. DNA of the CDR3: TGTGCCAGTAGTAGCGGGAGGCCAAGGGATGAGCAGTTCTTC.